These 10 T cell receptor beta chains originate from one sample sequenced in a study of control samples from healthy donors and cancer patients. This table comes from immunoSEQ multiplex PCR, and its TCRdb copy is limited to in-frame clones, with some not included. The sample lists tens of thousands of clones, approximately 79% seen once, with 20% to 25% in the top ten. The material sequenced was PBMCs. These receptors came from a man between 60 and 75 years old with head and neck cancer.

The rearrangement uses TRBV5-1 and TRBJ1-4; weak D call: TRBD1 (6 bases). Germline V gives CDR1 SGHRS, CDR2 YFSETQ. The length of the CDR3 is 15 residues. The V end lost 4 bases, the J end lost 5 bases, and 15 bases lay between the germline ends. This CDR3 reads CASSTRGDNNEKLFF. For the CDR3, the DNA is TGCGCCAGCAGCACCCGAGGGGACAACAATGAAAAACTGTTTTTT.

This chain joins TRBV19 and TRBJ2-3, with 8 bases lining up with TRBD2. Germline V gene sequence: CDR1 LNHDA, CDR2 SQIVND (reference sequence). The CDR3 totals 13 residues. The junction had 5 bases not matched to a gene; V was cut back by 10 bases and J by 2 bases. CDR3 residues: CATKRENTDTQYF. DNA for the CDR3: TGTGCCACCAAGCGGGAGAACACAGATACGCAGTATTTT. The variable domain in full, with the rest retrieved from reference TRBV19 and TRBJ2-3, is DGGITQSPKYLFRKEGQNVTLSCEQNLNHDAMYWYRQDPGQGLRLIYYSQIVNDFQKGDIAEGYSVSREKKESFPLTVTSAQKNPTAFYLCATKRENTDTQYFGPGTRLTVL.

V usage is TRBV14 and J usage is TRBJ2-5, with D perhaps given as TRBD1 or TRBD2 (5 bases each). The CDR3 is 14 residues long. The V end lost 3 bases, the J end lost 4 bases, and 12 bases lay between the germline ends. Germline V gives CDR1 SGHDN, CDR2 FVKESK. CDR3 coding DNA: TGTGCCAGCAGCCATCCGGGGCGCGTAGAGACCCAGTACTTC. Protein product: CASSHPGRVETQYF.

This clone was recorded a few times. Distinct nucleotide sequences in the sample also encode this CDR3. The rearrangement uses TRBV5-4 and TRBJ2-3; unclear D gene. Looked up from germline, CDR1 is SGHNT and CDR2 is YYREEE (reference sequence). The CDR3 covers 12 residues. V shed 4 bases and J shed 0 bases, with 3 bases lying between them. CDR3 sequence: CASSLSTDTQYF. The CDR3 DNA reads TGTGCCAGCAGCCTCAGCACAGATACGCAGTATTTT. The entire variable domain, with the rest obtained from reference TRBV5-4 and TRBJ2-3, is as follows: ETGVTQSPTHLIKTRGQQVTLRCSSQSGHNTVSWYQQALGQGPQFIFQYYREEENGRGNFPPRFSGLQFPNYSSELNVNALELDDSALYLCASSLSTDTQYFGPGTRLTVL.

This chain connects TRBV7-9 to TRBJ1-1; D unclear. This CDR3 has 13 residues. From germline, CDR1 is SEHNR and CDR2 FQNEAQ (reference sequence). The V and J ends lost 4 bases and 6 bases respectively, with 12 bases between them. In nucleotides, the CDR3 is TGTGCCAGCAGCTCTGTCCCTGGGTCTGAAGCTTTCTTT. Protein sequence: CASSSVPGSEAFF.

The sample holds one count of this clone. The rearrangement links TRBV28 to TRBJ1-1, with TRBD1 matching 7 bases. Trimming took 6 bases from V and 1 from J; bases not matched to a gene: 8. Germline CDR1 is MDHEN and CDR2 is SYDVKM. The CDR3 has 15 amino acids. CDR3: CASRPPGTENTEAFF. CDR3 bases: TGTGCCAGCAGGCCGCCCGGGACAGAGAACACTGAAGCTTTCTTT.

This clone came up once. The CDR3 DNA reads as TGTGCCAGCTCACCAGTGATATCGACAGGGATTAACTATGGCTACACCTTC. Its protein is CASSPVISTGINYGYTF. The rearrangement uses TRBV18 and TRBJ1-2; 7 bases agree with TRBD1. The V segment lost 2 bases and the J segment 1 base; nucleotides outside the gene matches: 10. The CDR3 is made up of 17 amino acids. CDR1 and CDR2 (germline): KGHSH, LQKENI.

This clone was seen a few times. V gene TRBV4-3 combines with J gene TRBJ1-3, with unresolved D. Trimming took 0 bases from V and 1 from J, leaving 22 bases between them. There are 20 residues in the CDR3. Germline V gene data show CDR1 as LGHNA and CDR2 as YSLEER. DNA of the CDR3: TGCGCCAGCAGCCAAGATCCAGGCAGCTCTGGTTCTGCTTCTGGAAACACCATATATTTT. It yields the protein CASSQDPGSSGSASGNTIYF.

V is TRBV18 and J is TRBJ1-1; TRBD1 is a possible D gene (5 bases). V was pared by 1 base and J by 6 bases, with 15 bases between. The CDR3 runs to 15 residues. From germline, CDR1 is KGHSH and CDR2 LQKENI. In nucleotides, the CDR3 is TGTGCCAGCTCACCACGCGGGGACCCCGGACCTGAAGCTTTCTTT. Protein: CASSPRGDPGPEAFF.

The rearrangement uses TRBV27 and TRBJ1-3; D possibly corresponds to TRBD1 (5 bases). This CDR3 has 19 residues. Trimming cost V 5 bases and J 0 bases, with 23 bases left between them. The V gene's germline CDR1 is MNHEY and CDR2 SMNVEV (reference sequence). DNA of the CDR3: TGTGCCAGCAGTCCCTATGAAAGGGACGCAGGATCCTCTGGAAACACCATATATTTT. Encoded protein: CASSPYERDAGSSGNTIYF.